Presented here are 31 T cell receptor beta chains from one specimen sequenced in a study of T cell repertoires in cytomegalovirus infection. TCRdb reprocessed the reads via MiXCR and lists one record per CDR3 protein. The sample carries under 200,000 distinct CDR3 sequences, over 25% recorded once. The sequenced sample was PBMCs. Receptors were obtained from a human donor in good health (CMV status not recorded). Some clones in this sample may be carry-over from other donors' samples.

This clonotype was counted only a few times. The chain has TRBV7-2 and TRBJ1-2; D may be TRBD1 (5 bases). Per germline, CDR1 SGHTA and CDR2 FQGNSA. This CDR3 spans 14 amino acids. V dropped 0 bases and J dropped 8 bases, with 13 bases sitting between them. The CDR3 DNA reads TGTGCCAGCAGCTTAGCTGTAGGGGCAAGAGGCTACACCTTC. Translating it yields CASSLAVGARGYTF.

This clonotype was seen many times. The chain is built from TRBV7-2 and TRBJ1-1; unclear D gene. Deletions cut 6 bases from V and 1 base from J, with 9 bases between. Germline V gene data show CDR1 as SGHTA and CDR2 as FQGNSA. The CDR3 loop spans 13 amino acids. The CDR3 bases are TGTGCCAGCAGGGAAGTTGAGAACACTGAAGCTTTCTTT. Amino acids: CASREVENTEAFF.

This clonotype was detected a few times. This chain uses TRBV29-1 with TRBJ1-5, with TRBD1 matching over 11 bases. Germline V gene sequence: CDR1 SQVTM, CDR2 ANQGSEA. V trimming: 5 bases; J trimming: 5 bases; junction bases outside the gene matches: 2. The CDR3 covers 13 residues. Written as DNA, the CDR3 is TGCAGCGTTAAGGGACAGGGGGATCAGCCCCAGCATTTT. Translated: CSVKGQGDQPQHF. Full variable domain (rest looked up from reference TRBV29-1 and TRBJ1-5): SAVISQKPSRDICQRGTSLTIQCQVDSQVTMMFWYRQQPGQSLTLIATANQGSEATYESGFVIDKFPISRPNLTFSTLTVSNMSPEDSSIYLCSVKGQGDQPQHFGDGTRLSIL.

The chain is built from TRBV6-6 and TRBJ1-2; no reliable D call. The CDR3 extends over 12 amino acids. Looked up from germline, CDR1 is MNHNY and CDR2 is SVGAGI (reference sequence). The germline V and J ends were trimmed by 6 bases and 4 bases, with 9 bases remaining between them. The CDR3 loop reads CASRASAYGYTF. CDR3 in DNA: TGTGCCAGCAGGGCCTCTGCCTATGGCTACACCTTC.

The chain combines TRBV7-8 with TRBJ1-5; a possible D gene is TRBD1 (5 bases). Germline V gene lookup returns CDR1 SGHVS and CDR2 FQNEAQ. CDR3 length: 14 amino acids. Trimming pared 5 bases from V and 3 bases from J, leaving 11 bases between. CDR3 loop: CASSPRGPNQPQHF. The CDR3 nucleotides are TGTGCCAGCAGCCCCCGGGGCCCCAATCAGCCCCAGCATTTT.

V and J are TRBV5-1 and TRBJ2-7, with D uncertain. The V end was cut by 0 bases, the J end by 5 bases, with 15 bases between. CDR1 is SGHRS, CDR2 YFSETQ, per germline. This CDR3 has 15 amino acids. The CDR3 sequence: CASSLEARTGDEQYF. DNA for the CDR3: TGCGCCAGCAGCTTGGAGGCCAGGACGGGCGACGAGCAGTACTTC.

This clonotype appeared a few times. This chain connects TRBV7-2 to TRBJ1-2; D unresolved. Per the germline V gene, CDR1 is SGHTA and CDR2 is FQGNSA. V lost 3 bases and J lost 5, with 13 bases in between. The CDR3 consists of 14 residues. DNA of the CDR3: TGTGCCAGCAGCTTGGCAGTATTTCTTTATGGCTACACCTTC. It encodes CASSLAVFLYGYTF.

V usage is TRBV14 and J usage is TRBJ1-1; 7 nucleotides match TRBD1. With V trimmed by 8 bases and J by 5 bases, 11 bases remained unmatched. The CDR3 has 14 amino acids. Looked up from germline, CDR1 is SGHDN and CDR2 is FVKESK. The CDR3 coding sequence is TGTGCCAGCGCAGGGGGGAGGCCGAAAACTGAAGCTTTCTTT. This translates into CASAGGRPKTEAFF.

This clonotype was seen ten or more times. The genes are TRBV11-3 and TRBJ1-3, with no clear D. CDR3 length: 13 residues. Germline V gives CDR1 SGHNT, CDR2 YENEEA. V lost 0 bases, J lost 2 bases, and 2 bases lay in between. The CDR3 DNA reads TGTGCCAGCAGCTTAGAGGCTGGAAACACCATATATTTT. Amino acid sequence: CASSLEAGNTIYF.

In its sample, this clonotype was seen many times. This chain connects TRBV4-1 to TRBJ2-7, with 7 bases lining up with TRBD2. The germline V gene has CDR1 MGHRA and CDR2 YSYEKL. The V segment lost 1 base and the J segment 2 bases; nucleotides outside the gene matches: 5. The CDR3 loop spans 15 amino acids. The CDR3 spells CASSQGAGGTYEQYF. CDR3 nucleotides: TGCGCCAGCAGCCAAGGTGCCGGGGGGACCTACGAGCAGTACTTC.

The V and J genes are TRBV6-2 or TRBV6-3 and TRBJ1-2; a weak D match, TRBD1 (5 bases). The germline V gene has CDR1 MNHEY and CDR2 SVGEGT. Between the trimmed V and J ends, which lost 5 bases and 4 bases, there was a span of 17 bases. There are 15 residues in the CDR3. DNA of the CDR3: TGTGCCAGCAGTCTGCTCCGGGACGGAGCCTATGGCTACACCTTC. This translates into CASSLLRDGAYGYTF.

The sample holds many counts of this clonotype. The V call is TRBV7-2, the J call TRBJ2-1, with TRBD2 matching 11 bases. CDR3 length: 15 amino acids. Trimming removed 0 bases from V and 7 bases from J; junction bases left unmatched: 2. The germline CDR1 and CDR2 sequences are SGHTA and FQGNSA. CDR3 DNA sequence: TGTGCCAGCAGCTTAGCGGCTAGCGGGGGGAATGAGCAGTTCTTC. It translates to CASSLAASGGNEQFF.

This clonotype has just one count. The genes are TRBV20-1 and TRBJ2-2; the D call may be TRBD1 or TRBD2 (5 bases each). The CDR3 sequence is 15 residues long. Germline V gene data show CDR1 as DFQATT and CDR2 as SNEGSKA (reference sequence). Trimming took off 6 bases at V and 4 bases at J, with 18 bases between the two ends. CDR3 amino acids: CSARRGGLTTGELFF. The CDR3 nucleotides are TGCAGTGCCAGAAGGGGCGGGTTAACCACCGGGGAGCTGTTTTTT.

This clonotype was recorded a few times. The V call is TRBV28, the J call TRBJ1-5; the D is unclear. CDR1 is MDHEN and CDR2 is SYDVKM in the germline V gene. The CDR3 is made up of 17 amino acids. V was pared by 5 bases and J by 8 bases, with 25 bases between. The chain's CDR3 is CASSPSQEDSPREPQHF. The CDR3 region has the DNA TGTGCCAGCAGTCCATCACAAGAAGATTCCCCGAGGGAGCCCCAGCATTTT.

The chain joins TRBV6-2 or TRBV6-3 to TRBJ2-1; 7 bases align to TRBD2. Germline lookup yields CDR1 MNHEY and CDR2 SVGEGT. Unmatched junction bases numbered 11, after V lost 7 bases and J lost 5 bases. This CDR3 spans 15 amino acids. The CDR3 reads CASNPTGLPNNEQFF. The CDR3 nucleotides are TGTGCCAGCAATCCTACGGGACTACCTAACAATGAGCAGTTCTTC.

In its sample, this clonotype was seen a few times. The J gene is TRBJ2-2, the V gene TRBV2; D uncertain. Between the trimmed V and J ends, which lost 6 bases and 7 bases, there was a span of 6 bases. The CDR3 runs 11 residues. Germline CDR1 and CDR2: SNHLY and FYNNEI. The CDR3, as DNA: TGTGCCAGCAGCCAGTACGGGGAGCTGTTTTTT. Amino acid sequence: CASSQYGELFF.

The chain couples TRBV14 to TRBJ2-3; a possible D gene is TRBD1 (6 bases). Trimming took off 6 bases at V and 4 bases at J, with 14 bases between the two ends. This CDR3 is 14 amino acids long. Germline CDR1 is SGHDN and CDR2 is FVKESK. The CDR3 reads CASRQYKGADTQYF. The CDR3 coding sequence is TGTGCCAGCAGACAGTACAAGGGGGCAGATACGCAGTATTTT.

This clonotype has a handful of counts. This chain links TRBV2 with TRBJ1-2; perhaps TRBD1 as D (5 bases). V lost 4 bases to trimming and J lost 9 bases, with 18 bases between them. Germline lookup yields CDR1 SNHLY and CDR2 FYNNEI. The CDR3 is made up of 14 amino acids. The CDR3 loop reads CASSAGPLGDSYTF. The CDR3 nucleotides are TGTGCCAGCAGTGCGGGACCCCTGGGGGATAGCTACACCTTC.

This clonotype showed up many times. The CDR3 coding sequence is TGTGCCAGCAGCTTAGGCCCAGTATCGAACACCGGGGAGCTGTTTTTT. Its translation is CASSLGPVSNTGELFF. The chain is built from TRBV7-6 and TRBJ2-2; D unclear. V was clipped by 1 base and J by 0 bases, with 9 bases between them. In germline, CDR1 is SGHVS, CDR2 FNYEAQ. This CDR3 has 16 amino acids.

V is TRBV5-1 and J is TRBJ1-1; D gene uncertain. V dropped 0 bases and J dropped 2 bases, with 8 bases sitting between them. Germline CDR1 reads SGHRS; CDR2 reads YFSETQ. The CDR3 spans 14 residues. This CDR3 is CASSLESSNTEAFF. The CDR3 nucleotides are TGCGCCAGCAGCTTGGAGAGCAGCAACACTGAAGCTTTCTTT.

The CDR3, as DNA: TGTGCCAGCAGCTTAGCCAGGGGGTACGAGCAGTACTTC. It encodes CASSLARGYEQYF. The rearrangement links TRBV11-3 to TRBJ2-7; 7 bases are a match to TRBD1. Trimming cost V 1 base and J 4 bases; bases outside gene matches: 1. CDR1 is SGHNT, CDR2 YENEEA, per germline. This CDR3 has 13 amino acids.

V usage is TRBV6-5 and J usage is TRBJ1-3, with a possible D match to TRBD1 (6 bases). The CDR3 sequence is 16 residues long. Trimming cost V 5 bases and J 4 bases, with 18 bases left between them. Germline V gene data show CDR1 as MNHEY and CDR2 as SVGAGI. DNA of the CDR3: TGTGCCAGCAGTGCGCAGGACAGTTCGGCCGGAAACACCATATATTTT. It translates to CASSAQDSSAGNTIYF.

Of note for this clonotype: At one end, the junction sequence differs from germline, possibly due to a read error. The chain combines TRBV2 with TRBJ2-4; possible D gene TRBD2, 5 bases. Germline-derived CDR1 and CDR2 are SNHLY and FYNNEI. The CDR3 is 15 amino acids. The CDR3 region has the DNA TGTGCCAGAAGTGTAGTCGGGAATACCAAAAACATTCAGTACTTC. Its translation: CARSVVGNTKNIQYF.

CDR3 in DNA: TGTGCCAGCAGTGAGCTGTTCGTTAGGGAGCAGTACTTC. This codes for CASSELFVREQYF. The chain recombines TRBV6-5 with TRBJ2-7; D is ambiguous. Germline loops: CDR1 MNHEY, CDR2 SVGAGI. This CDR3 has 13 residues. Trimming cost V 5 bases and J 7 bases, with 15 bases left between them.

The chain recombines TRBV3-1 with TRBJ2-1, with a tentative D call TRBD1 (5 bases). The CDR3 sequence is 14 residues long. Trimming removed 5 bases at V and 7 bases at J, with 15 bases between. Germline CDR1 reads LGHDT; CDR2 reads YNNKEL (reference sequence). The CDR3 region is CASSFLGARNEQFF. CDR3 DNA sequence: TGTGCCAGCAGCTTTCTAGGGGCGCGAAATGAGCAGTTCTTC.

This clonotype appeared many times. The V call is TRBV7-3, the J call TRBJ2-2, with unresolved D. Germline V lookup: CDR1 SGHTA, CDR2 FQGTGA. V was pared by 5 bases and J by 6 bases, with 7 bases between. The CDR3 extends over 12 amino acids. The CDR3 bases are TGTGCCAGCAGCGACCGGGCCGGGGAGCTGTTTTTT. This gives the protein CASSDRAGELFF.

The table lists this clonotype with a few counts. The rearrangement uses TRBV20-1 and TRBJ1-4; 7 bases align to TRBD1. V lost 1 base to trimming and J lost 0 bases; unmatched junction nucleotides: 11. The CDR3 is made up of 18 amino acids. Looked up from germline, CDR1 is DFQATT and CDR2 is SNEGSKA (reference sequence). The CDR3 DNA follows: TGCAGTGCTAGAGGACAGGGCAACCCTGTTGCAACTAATGAAAAACTGTTTTTT. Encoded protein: CSARGQGNPVATNEKLFF.

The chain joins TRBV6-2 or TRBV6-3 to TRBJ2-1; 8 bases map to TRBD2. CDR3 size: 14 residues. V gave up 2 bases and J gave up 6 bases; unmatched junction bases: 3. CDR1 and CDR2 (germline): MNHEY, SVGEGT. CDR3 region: CASSYGGGRNEQFF. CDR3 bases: TGTGCCAGCAGTTACGGCGGGGGGCGCAATGAGCAGTTCTTC.

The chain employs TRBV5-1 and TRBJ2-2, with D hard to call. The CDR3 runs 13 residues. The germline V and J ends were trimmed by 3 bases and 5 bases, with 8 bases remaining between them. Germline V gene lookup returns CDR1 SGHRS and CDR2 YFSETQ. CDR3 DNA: TGCGCCAGCAGCTCAGACCTAACCGGGGAGCTGTTTTTT. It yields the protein CASSSDLTGELFF.

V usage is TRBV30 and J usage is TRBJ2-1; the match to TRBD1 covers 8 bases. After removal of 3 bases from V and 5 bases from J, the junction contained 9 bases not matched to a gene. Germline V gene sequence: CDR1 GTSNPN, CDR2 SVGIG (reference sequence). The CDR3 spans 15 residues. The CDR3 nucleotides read TGTGCCTGGAGAAGGACAGGGACGAAAGACAATGAGCAGTTCTTC. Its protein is CAWRRTGTKDNEQFF.

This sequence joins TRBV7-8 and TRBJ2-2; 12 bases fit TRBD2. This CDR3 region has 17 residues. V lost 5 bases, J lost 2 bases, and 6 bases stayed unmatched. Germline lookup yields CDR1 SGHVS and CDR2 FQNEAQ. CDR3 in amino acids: CASSRRLAGANTGELFF. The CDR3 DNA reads TGTGCCAGCAGCCGTCGACTAGCGGGGGCCAACACCGGGGAGCTGTTTTTT.